Listed here is a single T cell receptor beta chain. This record comes from a study of shared clonotypes between healthy human individuals. CDR1 is SGHNT, CDR2 YYREEE, per germline (reference sequence). The CDR3 extends over 13 amino acids. V lost 4 bases and J lost 6; bases outside the gene matches: 6. Profiled with immunoSEQ multiplex PCR; TCRdb holds only in-frame clones, not every one. The repertoire has approximately 1,500,000 clones, 95% to 99% of them found once; the top ten carry 0.4% to 0.55%. The TCR sequence derives from a man aged 30 to 45 in good health. Sample: naive CD4+ T cells sorted from blood. Regarding subset: CD45RA+ positively selected. This rearrangement joins TRBV5-4 to TRBJ1-2; 7 nucleotides line up with TRBD1. The CDR3 reads CASSTPQGDGYTF. As DNA, the CDR3 is TGTGCCAGCAGCACCCCCCAGGGGGATGGCTACACCTTC.